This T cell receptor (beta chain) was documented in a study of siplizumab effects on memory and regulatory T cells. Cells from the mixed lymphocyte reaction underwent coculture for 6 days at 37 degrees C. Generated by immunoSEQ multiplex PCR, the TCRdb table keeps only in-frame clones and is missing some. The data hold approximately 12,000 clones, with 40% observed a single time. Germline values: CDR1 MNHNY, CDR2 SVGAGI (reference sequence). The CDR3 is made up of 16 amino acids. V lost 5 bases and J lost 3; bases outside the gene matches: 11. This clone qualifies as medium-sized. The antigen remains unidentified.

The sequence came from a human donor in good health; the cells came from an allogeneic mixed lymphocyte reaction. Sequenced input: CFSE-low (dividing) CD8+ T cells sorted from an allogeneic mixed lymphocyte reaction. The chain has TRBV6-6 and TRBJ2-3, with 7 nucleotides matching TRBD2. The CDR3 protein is CASSPFRGEWTDTQYF. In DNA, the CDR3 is TGTGCCAGCAGTCCTTTTCGGGGGGAATGGACAGATACGCAGTATTTT.